This passage covers 17 T cell receptor beta chains from one sample sequenced in a study of a mutant IDH1 vaccine in newly diagnosed glioma. The time point is: baseline, week 1 (first vaccination visit). Treatment meaning: pre-vaccination baseline after standard-of-care therapy. TCRdb's copy holds only in-frame clones and misses some; the assay was immunoSEQ multiplex PCR. This table has 45,000 to 60,000 clones, approximately 80% appearing once. The sequences come from PBMCs, collected from a glioma patient treated with radiotherapy, temozolomide or both. The receptors stem from a woman aged 40-49 years with glioma.

The rearrangement uses TRBV4-3 and TRBJ1-1, with 10 nucleotides matching TRBD1. The length of the CDR3 is 16 residues. The V and J ends lost 1 base and 5 bases, in that order; junction bases with no gene match: 7. The germline gives CDR1 LGHNA, CDR2 YSLEER. The CDR3 DNA reads as TGCGCCAGCAGCCAAGGAGTCCCGGACAGGGGGACTGAAGCTTTCTTT. Translation gives CASSQGVPDRGTEAFF.

Comment on this clone: Mismatch with germline at one junction end may stem from a read error. J is TRBJ2-7 and V is TRBV7-7; D is uncertain. Germline assignment: CDR1 SSHAT and CDR2 FNYEAQ (reference sequence). The CDR3 length is 16 residues. In nucleotides, the CDR3 is TGTGCTAGCAGCACACGCCCAGGATCCCCCTCCGACGAGCAGTACTTC. It yields the protein CASSTRPGSPSDEQYF.

V is TRBV10-2 and J is TRBJ2-3; TRBD2 aligns across 10 bases. The CDR3 contains 15 residues. Germline values: CDR1 WSHSY, CDR2 SAAADI. Losses at the gene ends were 7 bases for V and 3 bases for J; bases not matched to a gene: 7. The CDR3 protein is CASNSAGGLTDTQYF. CDR3 in DNA: TGCGCCAGCAACTCAGCGGGGGGGCTGACAGATACGCAGTATTTT.

The chain uses TRBV6-5 and TRBJ1-6; TRBD1 matches at 8 bases. Germline V gene sequence: CDR1 MNHEY, CDR2 SVGAGI. V was pared by 4 bases and J by 5 bases, with 7 bases of the junction left unmatched. The CDR3 extends over 16 amino acids. CDR3 DNA: TGTGCCAGCAGTTCCTTCACAGGGGGTGATAATTCACCCCTCCACTTT. This gives the protein CASSSFTGGDNSPLHF.

CDR3 in amino acids: CASSERTGVSPQHF. Here the CDR3 DNA reads TGTGCCAGCAGTGAAAGGACAGGCGTGAGCCCCCAGCATTTT. The V and J genes are TRBV6-1 and TRBJ1-5, with TRBD1 matching over 7 bases. The germline gives CDR1 MNHNS, CDR2 SASEGT. The ends lost 2 bases at V and 10 bases at J; junction bases unmatched: 8. The CDR3 runs to 14 residues.

The chain is built from TRBV5-4 and TRBJ1-6; weak D call: TRBD1 (6 bases). This CDR3 is built from 16 residues. Germline CDR1 and CDR2: SGHNT and YYREEE (reference sequence). Trimming took 3 bases from V and 10 from J, leaving 20 bases between them. CDR3 sequence: CASSYGVGGARSPLHF. CDR3 sequence (DNA): TGTGCCAGCAGCTACGGGGTCGGGGGGGCGCGATCACCCCTCCACTTT. Full variable domain (missing parts from reference TRBV5-4 and TRBJ1-6): ETGVTQSPTHLIKTRGQQVTLRCSSQSGHNTVSWYQQALGQGPQFIFQYYREEENGRGNFPPRFSGLQFPNYSSELNVNALELDDSALYLCASSYGVGGARSPLHFGNGTRLTVT.

This chain joins TRBV5-4 and TRBJ1-1; TRBD1 agrees at 10 bases. CDR3 length: 16 residues. Germline CDR1 SGHNT, CDR2 YYREEE (reference sequence). CDR3 in DNA: TGTGCTACGCGTGAGGACAGGGGGTCTTTTTACACTGAAGCTTTCTTT. This sequence encodes CATREDRGSFYTEAFF.

The CDR3 nucleotides read TGTGCCAGCAATGGGATCTTTGGCTACACCTTC. It encodes CASNGIFGYTF. The genes are TRBV6-1 and TRBJ1-2; D is undetermined. The V gene lost 7 bases and the J gene lost 7 bases, with 10 bases spanning the gap. This CDR3 spans 11 amino acids. Per the germline V gene, CDR1 is MNHNS and CDR2 is SASEGT.

This clone was found a few times. The rearrangement uses TRBV19 and TRBJ2-7; 11 bases fit TRBD1. This CDR3 comprises 14 residues. V lost 5 bases, J lost 2 bases, and 2 bases stayed unmatched. Per germline, CDR1 LNHDA and CDR2 SQIVND (reference sequence). The CDR3 DNA is TGTGCCAGTAGTGGGGGACAGGGGGCCTACGAGCAGTACTTC. Amino acid sequence: CASSGGQGAYEQYF.

Here the CDR3 reads CASSLSEFYEQYF. CDR3 nucleotides: TGCGCCAGCAGTCTGTCAGAGTTCTACGAGCAGTACTTC. The chain uses TRBV5-1 and TRBJ2-7; D is unclear. Trimming stripped 5 bases from V and 3 bases from J, with 12 bases between. Germline lookup yields CDR1 SGHRS and CDR2 YFSETQ. The CDR3 has 13 residues.

The gene calls are TRBV5-5 and TRBJ1-5; D is unclear. Trimming removed 0 bases at V and 3 bases at J, with 7 bases between. The CDR3 sequence is 14 residues long. The V gene's germline CDR1 is SGHKS and CDR2 YYEKEE (reference sequence). This CDR3 reads CASSLAPYNQPQHF. The CDR3, as DNA: TGTGCCAGCAGCTTGGCCCCCTACAATCAGCCCCAGCATTTT.

As DNA, the CDR3 is TGTGCCAGCAGCCAAGTCCAGGACCCTTTAGTTGAGCAGTTCTTC. Its protein is CASSQVQDPLVEQFF. The rearrangement links TRBV4-2 to TRBJ2-1; unclear D gene. Germline lookup yields CDR1 LGHNA and CDR2 YNFKEQ. The CDR3 is made up of 15 amino acids. V was trimmed by 1 base and J by 9 bases, leaving 16 bases between them.

The CDR3 loop is CASSNRGTLSPLHF. In nucleotides, the CDR3 is TGTGCCAGCAGCAACCGGGGGACTCTGTCGCCCCTCCACTTT. V usage is TRBV5-4 and J usage is TRBJ1-6; tentative D call: TRBD1 (5 bases). The germline gives CDR1 SGHNT, CDR2 YYREEE (reference sequence). The CDR3 consists of 14 residues. V was cut by 4 bases and J by 13 bases, with 18 bases left in between. The full variable domain, completed using reference TRBV5-4 and TRBJ1-6, is ETGVTQSPTHLIKTRGQQVTLRCSSQSGHNTVSWYQQALGQGPQFIFQYYREEENGRGNFPPRFSGLQFPNYSSELNVNALELDDSALYLCASSNRGTLSPLHFGNGTRLTVT.

J is TRBJ2-2 and V is TRBV5-1; the D is unclear. The V and J ends lost 5 bases and 0 bases respectively, with 2 bases between them. The V gene's germline CDR1 is SGHRS and CDR2 YFSETQ. This CDR3 region has 12 residues. The CDR3 nucleotides read TGCGCCAGCAGTCCGAACACCGGGGAGCTGTTTTTT. As protein: CASSPNTGELFF.

The V gene is TRBV6-6, the J gene TRBJ2-4, with TRBD2 identical over 7 bases. Germline lookup yields CDR1 MNHNY and CDR2 SVGAGI (reference sequence). Germline trimming cut 8 bases from V and 8 bases from J; bases unmatched to any gene: 6. CDR3 size: 12 residues. The CDR3 sequence is CASGTRGDIQYF. The CDR3 DNA is TGTGCCAGCGGGACCCGGGGGGACATTCAGTACTTC.

V gene TRBV9 combines with J gene TRBJ2-1; D is perhaps TRBD1 (6 bases). This CDR3 spans 14 amino acids. Trimming took 1 base from V and 6 from J, leaving 11 bases between them. The germline gives CDR1 SGDLS, CDR2 YYNGEE. The CDR3 nucleotides read TGTGCCAGCAGCGTATGGGGGCCTTCCAATGAGCAGTTCTTC. It specifies CASSVWGPSNEQFF.

The rearrangement links TRBV7-5 to TRBJ1-5. TRBV7-5 corresponds to a pseudogene. The CDR3 runs to 14 residues. The DNA for the CDR3 is TGTGCCAGAAGCGTGATATTAAGCAATCAGCCCCAGCATTTT. Its translation: CARSVILSNQPQHF.